This record looks at one TCR beta chain sequence and its context. It lacks a known antigen. No per-base quality is available; no much larger clone lies one base away. Ulcerative colitis patients had received no immunosuppressive medication before the diagnostic colonoscopy. A blood sample was drawn at the time of the colonoscopy. The Wizard kit (Promega) was used to extract genomic DNA from the blood and intestinal samples. Rearranged CDR3 beta regions were amplified from genomic DNA with multiplex V and J primers using the immunoSEQ TRB Survey service. Survey-level sequencing depth of up to 500,000 reads per sample was used to keep depth equal across samples. The libraries were purified, combined into pools and sequenced with Illumina technology. Turning to the authors' computational methods: Productive clonality, sample overlap, pairwise scatters, CDR3 beta length, V/D/J gene usage and productiveness were assessed with immunoSEQ online tools. Calculated diversity was the number of unique rearrangements divided by total templates times 100; Shannon and Simpson indices were also computed. For principal component analysis, Z-score normalized data were analyzed with the R prcomp function and the ggbiplot package. Morisita's index was used to quantify the clonal overlap between blood and rectum within each subject. Here the immuneACCESS table is served through TCRdb, limited to in-frame sequences with V and J called. Missing clones are a known gap in these copies; in checked studies unresolved V genes cover under half, and the rest lacks a known reason. V and J calls plus clone size are reproduced from that table; the DNA served to infer D and trimming. The sample table contains around 65,000 clones; only one count was recorded for 77% of them. Roughly 5.4% of the sample lies in the top ten.

This specimen comes from a study of pediatric ulcerative colitis (dated by TCRdb to the late 2010s). With regard to the full study: Among the ulcerative colitis patients, several had pancolitis and two had left-sided colitis, and histology in every patient was consistent with ulcerative colitis. By Pediatric Ulcerative Colitis Activity Index, two patients had mild disease, four had moderate disease and three had acute severe colitis. Nine or ten newly diagnosed, treatment-naive pediatric ulcerative colitis patients and a handful of non-IBD control children each provided paired blood and rectal samples. Summary of the overall study and its limitations: Rectal repertoire features separated controls, mild-moderate and acute severe colitis patients; acute severe colitis showed reduced rectal diversity due to clonal expansions. Repertoires were derived from total lymphocyte DNA, so rare subsets such as regulatory T cells may have patterns not reflected. Autologous blood-rectal clonal overlap was significantly higher in ulcerative colitis patients than in controls, suggesting increased T cell trafficking to inflamed tissue. Two rectal CDR3 clonotypes were detected in all ulcerative colitis patients and were not detected in any of the controls. The healthy control group was small, consisting of only four individuals. For technical reasons, substantially fewer templates were yielded by the blood samples of two patients, and these blood samples were excluded from blood-rectal overlap analysis.

The germline V gene sets CDR1 to SNHLY and CDR2 to FYNNEI. The CDR3, cysteine through phenylalanine, is 13 amino acids long. The DNA shown is the 39-base CDR3, in frame from base 1. At the junction V is shortened by 5 bases and J by 3 bases, with 11 bases in between. The sequence links TRBV2 to TRBJ2-7; no D gene call is confident. The TCR originated in a boy aged 10-17 years with moderate ulcerative colitis. Input material: blood. The bases are TGTGCCAGCAGTCTCCCGGCGTTCTACGAGCAGTACTTC. Its protein is CASSLPAFYEQYF.